This T cell receptor beta chain was observed in a study of cytomegalovirus exposure and HLA in healthy donors. Vbeta (60) and Jbeta (13) primers were used in the PCR. The protocol was immunoSEQ multiplex PCR, while the TCRdb copy is restricted to in-frame clones and leaves out a portion. The sample includes some 140,000 clones, 76% of them seen just once. This clone showed up just once. Sequenced material: PBMCs. The TCR was taken from a man aged 35 to 55 in good health and CMV-seronegative.

The CDR3 nucleotides are TGTGCCAGCAGCTTTTTCCGGGGTGAAAAACTGTTTTTT. Protein product: CASSFFRGEKLFF. The V and J genes are TRBV13 and TRBJ1-4; D not certain. The CDR3 contains 13 residues. The germline gives CDR1 PRHDT, CDR2 FYEKMQ (reference sequence). Trimming removed 3 bases at V and 7 bases at J, with 9 bases between.